The 3 T cell receptor beta chains given below trace back to one sample, sequenced in a study of shared clonotypes between healthy human individuals. The repertoire was sequenced with immunoSEQ multiplex PCR; TCRdb's copy has only in-frame clones and lacks some. The repertoire holds approximately 340,000 clones, with around two thirds as singletons. Source material: memory CD4+ T cells sorted from blood. Subset indicated: CD45RA-negative fraction. These receptors all stem from a man aged 25 to 45 in good health.

The V call is TRBV11-1, the J call TRBJ2-7; 8 positions agree with TRBD1. The CDR3 runs 15 residues. Germline V gives CDR1 SGHAT, CDR2 FQDESV (reference sequence). Trimming cost V 2 bases and J 2 bases; bases outside gene matches: 5. CDR3 residues: CASSLRTGNTYEQYF. Written as DNA, the CDR3 is TGTGCCAGCAGCTTAAGGACAGGGAATACCTACGAGCAGTACTTC.

Details on this clone: The junction shows a germline mismatch at one end, possibly a read error. The rearrangement links TRBV15 to TRBJ2-6; maybe TRBD1 (5 bases). The CDR3 loop spans 18 amino acids. Germline V gene data show CDR1 as LNHNV and CDR2 as YYDKDF (reference sequence). The CDR3 here is CATSCKGRWTKSGQRPDF. In nucleotides, the CDR3 is TGTGCCACCAGCTGTAAAGGAAGGTGGACAAAGTCGGGCCAACGTCCTGACTTC. Filled out from reference TRBV15 and TRBJ2-6, the complete variable domain reads DAMVIQNPRYQVTQFGKPVTLSCSQTLNHNVMYWYQQKSSQAPKLLFHYYDKDFNNEADTPDNFQSRRPNTSFCFLDIRSPGLGDTAMYLCATSCKGRWTKSGQRPDFGAGSRLTVL.

The DNA for the CDR3 is TGTGCCAGCAGCCCCTTGAAGACCCCTGGGGCCAACGTCCTGACTTTC. It is translated as CASSPLKTPGANVLTF. The chain is built from TRBV7-6 and TRBJ2-6; D gene unclear. The V gene lost 5 bases and the J gene lost 2 bases, with 13 bases spanning the gap. Germline V CDR1 and CDR2: SGHVS, FNYEAQ. The CDR3 length is 16 residues.